Below are 21 T cell receptor beta chains sequenced from a single sample in a study of CD8+CD57+ T cells in acquired aplastic anemia. Before being chosen for sequencing, patients had shown CD8+CD57+ cell expansion by flow cytometry. Investigators profiled TCR beta VDJ and CDR3 from genomic DNA template. TCRdb independently ran MiXCR on the reads; one entry per CDR3 protein. The sample carries around 430,000 distinct CDR3 sequences, around 30% recorded once. Sample: sorted CD4+, CD8+, or CD8+CD57+ T cells (not recorded which) from PBMCs. The receptors stem from a human donor with aplastic anemia.

This clonotype was detected a few times. The chain couples TRBV6-1 to TRBJ2-1, with 13 nucleotides matching TRBD2. The junction had 7 bases not matched to a gene; V was cut back by 7 bases and J by 7 bases. The CDR3 is made up of 15 amino acids. Germline V gene sequence: CDR1 MNHNS, CDR2 SASEGT. The CDR3 region is CASTLLAGGKNEQFF. CDR3 bases: TGTGCCAGCACCTTACTAGCGGGGGGGAAGAATGAGCAGTTCTTC.

V gene TRBV18 combines with J gene TRBJ1-1; 8 bases line up with TRBD1. V trimming: 3 bases; J trimming: 0 bases; junction bases outside the gene matches: 9. Germline V gene data show CDR1 as KGHSH and CDR2 as LQKENI. There are 17 residues in the CDR3. CDR3 residues: CASSPLTGGFMNTEAFF. DNA for the CDR3: TGTGCCAGCTCACCGTTAACAGGGGGTTTCATGAACACTGAAGCTTTCTTT.

The CDR3 loop reads CASSSLALRAEAFF. For the CDR3, the DNA is TGTGCCAGTAGTTCCCTGGCGTTGCGCGCCGAAGCTTTCTTT. The chain links TRBV19 to TRBJ1-1; the D is unclear. This CDR3 region has 14 residues. Deletions cut 5 bases from V and 8 bases from J, with 18 bases between. CDR1 LNHDA and CDR2 SQIVND come from the germline V gene (reference sequence).

This clonotype was recorded at least ten times. V usage is TRBV6-1 and J usage is TRBJ2-7, with D possibly matching TRBD1 (6 bases). The CDR3 spans 15 residues. Trimming cost V 7 bases and J 0 bases, with 16 bases left between them. Germline values: CDR1 MNHNS, CDR2 SASEGT. The CDR3 nucleotides are TGTGCCAGCACCCGGGACATGCAGAGCTCCTACGAGCAGTACTTC. Protein sequence: CASTRDMQSSYEQYF.

CDR3 coding DNA: TGTGCCAGCAGCTTGGGAACCGGGACAGGGAACTATGGCTACACCTTC. Amino acids: CASSLGTGTGNYGYTF. V is TRBV5-5 and J is TRBJ1-2; 9 nucleotides align to TRBD1. The CDR3 runs to 16 residues. The germline gives CDR1 SGHKS, CDR2 YYEKEE (reference sequence). Trimming removed 0 bases from V and 2 bases from J; junction bases left unmatched: 5.

This clonotype was counted ten times or more. Its ends do not fully match the called genes, so a read error is possible. The chain links TRBV9 to TRBJ1-2; D might be TRBD1 (5 bases). Germline values: CDR1 SGDLS, CDR2 YYNGEE. The CDR3 has 15 amino acids. The CDR3 DNA is TGTACCAGCAGCGTAGAAGGGGCGCCCTACTATGGCTACACCTTC. Residues: CTSSVEGAPYYGYTF.

Comment on this clonotype: One end of the junction does not line up with germline, which may come from a read error. The CDR3 loop reads CARSDLAGVRETQYF. DNA for the CDR3: TGTGCCAGAAGTGACCTAGCGGGAGTGAGGGAGACCCAGTACTTC. This chain connects TRBV25-1 to TRBJ2-5; TRBD2 matches 10 bases. The germline V gene has CDR1 MGHDK and CDR2 SYGVNS. This CDR3 has 15 residues.

This clonotype has at least ten counts. The gene calls are TRBV20-1 and TRBJ2-7; 8 nucleotides match TRBD1. Germline V gives CDR1 DFQATT, CDR2 SNEGSKA (reference sequence). The ends lost 6 bases at V and 2 bases at J; junction bases unmatched: 6. This CDR3 spans 13 amino acids. This CDR3 reads CSARGQVAYEQYF. The CDR3 DNA is TGCAGTGCCAGGGGACAGGTGGCCTACGAGCAGTACTTC.

This clonotype was observed a few times. At one end, the junction sequence differs from germline, possibly due to a read error. J is TRBJ1-2 and V is TRBV10-2; 8 bases align to TRBD1. Germline loops: CDR1 WSHSY, CDR2 SAAADI. The length of the CDR3 is 12 residues. This chain's CDR3 is CASSPGGNGYTF. The CDR3 DNA follows: TGTGCCAGCTCACCAGGGGGCAATGGCTACACCTTC.

In regard to this clonotype: At one end, the junction sequence differs from germline, possibly due to a read error. J is TRBJ2-7 and V is TRBV12-3 or TRBV12-4; possible D gene TRBD2, 5 bases. This CDR3 has 15 amino acids. The CDR3 protein is CASSFLGGLSYERYF. CDR3 in DNA: TGTGCCAGCAGTTTTTTGGGCGGGCTCTCCTACGAGCGGTACTTC.

This clonotype was detected only a few times. This chain uses TRBV5-6 with TRBJ2-7; D possibly corresponds to TRBD2 (6 bases). V lost 4 bases, J lost 2 bases, and 16 bases lay in between. CDR1 and CDR2 from the germline V gene are SGHDT and YYEEEE. The CDR3 sequence is 15 residues long. CDR3 bases: TGTGCCAGCAGCCGATCCCTAAGGGAGGCCTACGAGCAGTACTTC. It translates to CASSRSLREAYEQYF.

The V and J genes are TRBV29-1 and TRBJ2-3, with 11 bases that match TRBD2. CDR1 is SQVTM, CDR2 ANQGSEA, per germline. With V trimmed by 8 bases and J by 2 bases, 6 bases remained unmatched. There are 14 residues in the CDR3. CDR3 in DNA: TGCAGCCTGGGTAGCGGGGGGGCCACAGATACGCAGTATTTT. Its protein is CSLGSGGATDTQYF.

This clonotype was seen a few times. The chain recombines TRBV6-1 with TRBJ1-1; D might be TRBD1 (5 bases). Germline V gene sequence: CDR1 MNHNS, CDR2 SASEGT. The CDR3 contains 15 residues. V lost 5 bases, J lost 1 base, and 14 bases lay in between. This chain's CDR3 is CASSKGGTANTEAFF. In DNA, the CDR3 is TGTGCCAGCAGTAAAGGTGGGACGGCGAACACTGAAGCTTTCTTT.

The sample holds a few counts of this clonotype. The rearrangement joins TRBV13 to TRBJ2-3, with TRBD1 as a possible D gene (5 bases). Germline V CDR1 and CDR2: PRHDT, FYEKMQ (reference sequence). Trimming removed 1 base at V and 1 base at J, with 18 bases between. This CDR3 has 18 amino acids. The chain's CDR3 is CASSLVRTAKGGTDTQYF. As DNA, the CDR3 is TGTGCCAGCAGCTTAGTACGAACAGCCAAAGGGGGCACAGATACGCAGTATTTT.

This clonotype was recorded many times. The chain links TRBV7-9 to TRBJ2-7; D could derive from TRBD1 or TRBD2 (6 bases each). Germline assignment: CDR1 SEHNR and CDR2 FQNEAQ (reference sequence). The CDR3 consists of 16 residues. The V gene lost 5 bases and the J gene lost 2 bases, with 19 bases spanning the gap. The chain's CDR3 is CASSDKGWGAAYEQYF. The CDR3 DNA is TGTGCCAGCAGCGACAAGGGGTGGGGGGCGGCCTACGAGCAGTACTTC. Drawing the rest from reference TRBV7-9 and TRBJ2-7, the complete variable domain is DTGVSQNPRHKITKRGQNVTFRCDPISEHNRLYWYRQTLGQGPEFLTYFQNEAQLEKSRLLSDRFSAERPKGSFSTLEIQRTEQGDSAMYLCASSDKGWGAAYEQYFGPGTRLTVT.

This chain connects TRBV28 to TRBJ1-2, with a weak D call TRBD1 (5 bases). The CDR3 contains 14 residues. V lost 6 bases, J lost 4 bases, and 15 bases lay in between. From germline, CDR1 is MDHEN and CDR2 SYDVKM. CDR3 DNA: TGTGCCAGCAGGAAGGTCGACAGACCCTATGGCTACACCTTC. Translating gives CASRKVDRPYGYTF.

In its sample, this clonotype was seen many times. V gene TRBV2 combines with J gene TRBJ2-1; 7 bases align to TRBD2. Germline trimming cut 4 bases from V and 8 bases from J; bases unmatched to any gene: 5. This CDR3 region has 13 residues. The V gene's germline CDR1 is SNHLY and CDR2 FYNNEI. The CDR3 is CASSVQGGYEQFF. CDR3 DNA: TGTGCCAGCAGTGTTCAGGGAGGGTATGAGCAGTTCTTC.

This clonotype was seen a handful of times. CDR3 amino acids: CSASGAGGIETQYF. The CDR3, as DNA: TGCAGTGCTAGTGGGGCGGGAGGCATTGAGACCCAGTACTTC. The chain uses TRBV20-1 and TRBJ2-5; 8 nucleotides match TRBD2. The CDR3 is 14 residues long. Germline trimming cut 3 bases from V and 5 bases from J; bases unmatched to any gene: 8. Germline V gene lookup returns CDR1 DFQATT and CDR2 SNEGSKA (reference sequence).

Only a few counts were recorded for this clonotype. V gene TRBV7-3 combines with J gene TRBJ1-3, with D hard to call. Germline V CDR1 and CDR2: SGHTA, FQGTGA. V was trimmed by 1 base and J by 0 bases, leaving 16 bases between them. The CDR3 covers 18 residues. CDR3 DNA sequence: TGTGCCAGCAGCTTAAAAGGCCCAGGTTTAAGCTCTGGAAACACCATATATTTT. Protein: CASSLKGPGLSSGNTIYF.

Remarks on this clonotype: A read error may explain this, as a much larger clone is one base away. The rearrangement uses TRBV2 and TRBJ2-6; maybe TRBD1 (5 bases). The length of the CDR3 is 15 residues. From germline, CDR1 is SNHLY and CDR2 FYNNEI. As DNA, the CDR3 is TGTGCCAGCAGGAAACAGTACTCTGGGGCCAACGTCCAGACTTTC. It translates to CASRKQYSGANVQTF.

CDR3 sequence: CASRWWTGEKRTDTQYF. The CDR3 DNA follows: TGTGCCAGCAGGTGGTGGACAGGGGAAAAGCGCACAGATACGCAGTATTTT. The chain links TRBV6-1 to TRBJ2-3, with 9 positions matching TRBD1. The germline CDR1 and CDR2 sequences are MNHNS and SASEGT. The CDR3 has 17 amino acids. V lost 6 bases to trimming and J lost 1 base; unmatched junction nucleotides: 11.